The TCR beta chain under discussion was sequenced for a study of cytomegalovirus exposure and HLA in healthy donors. CDR3 length: 16 residues. V was clipped by 0 bases and J by 2 bases, with 12 bases between them. Germline loops: CDR1 MNHNS, CDR2 SASEGT. About this clone: No antigen is known for it.

General study results and limits: The study recorded some 160 TCR beta chains that were cytomegalovirus-associated. A few CMV-associated chains were confirmed in vitro to be specific for CMV antigens. Most observed TCR sequences were rare, whereas some public TCRs were detected in many donors.

The table came from immunoSEQ multiplex PCR; TCRdb's copy has only in-frame clones and leaves some out. The table lists 250,000 to 350,000 clones, around 89% of them singletons. Sequencing input: PBMCs. This TCR derives from a woman under 30 in good health and CMV-seronegative. The chain carries TRBV6-1 and TRBJ2-3; D gene ambiguous. CDR3 in DNA: TGTGCCAGCAGTGAAGCCCGGGTCCACTTCACAGATACGCAGTATTTT. Its protein is CASSEARVHFTDTQYF.